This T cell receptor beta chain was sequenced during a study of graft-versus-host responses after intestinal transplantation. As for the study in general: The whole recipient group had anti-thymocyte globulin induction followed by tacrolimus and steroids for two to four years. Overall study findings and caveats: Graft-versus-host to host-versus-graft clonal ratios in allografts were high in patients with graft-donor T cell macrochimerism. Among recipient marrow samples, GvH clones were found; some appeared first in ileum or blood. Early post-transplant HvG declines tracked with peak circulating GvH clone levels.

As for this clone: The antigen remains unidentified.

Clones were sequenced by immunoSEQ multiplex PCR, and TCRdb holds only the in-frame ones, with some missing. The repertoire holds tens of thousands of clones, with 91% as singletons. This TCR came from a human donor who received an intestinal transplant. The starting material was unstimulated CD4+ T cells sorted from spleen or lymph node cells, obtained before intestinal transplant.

CDR3 amino acids: CASSGTGLDTGELFF. The CDR3 DNA follows: TGTGCCAGCAGTGGAACAGGGCTCGACACCGGGGAGCTGTTTTTT. The V call is TRBV6-6, the J call TRBJ2-2; maybe TRBD1 (6 bases). CDR3 length equals 15 residues. From germline, CDR1 is MNHNY and CDR2 SVGAGI (reference sequence). The V and J ends lost 5 bases and 3 bases respectively, with 13 bases between them.